This T cell receptor (beta chain) was retrieved from a study of T cell repertoires in cytomegalovirus infection. Study background: Evidence of both CMV infection and a matching HLA type came from public TCR beta signatures.

TCRdb re-derived calls from the reads in MiXCR, one entry per CDR3 protein. The table has a few hundred thousand distinct CDR3 sequences, around 29% seen once; the top ten hold around 20%. V was clipped by 0 bases and J by 4 bases; unmatched bases: 6. The length of the CDR3 is 17 residues. The germline gives CDR1 SGHNT, CDR2 YYREEE (reference sequence). In its sample, this clonotype was seen a few times. Its antigen is currently unknown. The clonotype was recovered from a human donor in good health (CMV status not recorded). Some clones in this sample may be carry-over from other donors' samples. The input for sequencing was cultured PBMCs, taken from culture after CMV antigen stimulation. V gene TRBV5-4 combines with J gene TRBJ2-6; 8 bases fit TRBD1. The CDR3 here is CASSLASTGVGANVLTF. DNA for the CDR3: TGTGCCAGCAGCTTGGCTTCGACAGGGGTAGGGGCCAACGTCCTGACTTTC.